Listed here are 28 T cell receptor beta chains from one sample, sequenced in a study of CD8 T cells in ankylosing spondylitis. Study-wide results and limits: A motif of 7 to 9 highly homologous TCR beta variants was seen as apparently characteristic of ankylosing spondylitis blood.

TCRdb processed the 5' RACE reads anew with MiXCR; each CDR3 protein has one entry. The profile covers around 770,000 distinct CDR3 sequences, with 12% appearing a single time and 0.45% to 0.6% taken by the ten largest. Their target antigens are unknown. The sample taken for sequencing was blood, either unsorted or a sorted T cell fraction (not recorded which). The receptors were gathered from a male donor with ankylosing spondylitis.

The chain is built from TRBV28 and TRBJ2-7; TRBD1 or TRBD2 may be the D gene (5 bases each). The CDR3 runs 12 residues. The germline V gene has CDR1 MDHEN and CDR2 SYDVKM. V was shortened by 5 bases and J by 5 bases, with 10 bases between the two germline ends. The CDR3 coding sequence is TGTGCCAGCAGTAGGGACCCCCACGAGCAGTACTTC. This codes for CASSRDPHEQYF.

This clonotype was counted ten times or more. This chain uses TRBV29-1 with TRBJ2-1; no reliable D call. The V end lost 6 bases, the J end lost 2 bases, and 14 bases lay between the germline ends. Germline CDR1 SQVTM, CDR2 ANQGSEA. CDR3 size: 14 residues. CDR3 nucleotides: TGCAGCGTACGTCCAGGCGAGCCCTACAATGAGCAGTTCTTC. This translates into CSVRPGEPYNEQFF.

V and J are TRBV12-3 or TRBV12-4 and TRBJ2-2; maybe TRBD1 (6 bases). Trimming stripped 9 bases from V and 5 bases from J, with 19 bases between. The CDR3 spans 15 residues. The CDR3: CASMNNRDITGELFF. The CDR3 coding sequence is TGTGCCAGTATGAACAACAGGGATATAACCGGGGAGCTGTTTTTT.

In its sample, this clonotype was seen a few times. The gene calls are TRBV5-1 and TRBJ2-1, with TRBD1 as a possible D gene (6 bases). V lost 0 bases, J lost 6 bases, and 10 bases lay in between. Germline V gives CDR1 SGHRS, CDR2 YFSETQ. The CDR3 has 14 residues. The CDR3 coding sequence is TGCGCCAGCAGCTTGGGGGACATGGTCAATGAGCAGTTCTTC. Encoded protein: CASSLGDMVNEQFF.

This clonotype was seen ten or more times. The rearrangement joins TRBV6-5 to TRBJ2-7, with D perhaps TRBD2 (6 bases). The V end lost 2 bases, the J end lost 6 bases, and 11 bases lay between the germline ends. In germline, CDR1 is MNHEY, CDR2 SVGAGI. This CDR3 has 13 residues. The CDR3 region is CASSYVLASEQYF. CDR3 coding DNA: TGTGCCAGCAGTTACGTACTAGCCAGCGAGCAGTACTTC.

This clonotype was counted a few times. This sequence joins TRBV11-1 and TRBJ2-7, with TRBD2 identical over 7 bases. CDR3 length: 14 residues. Germline lookup yields CDR1 SGHAT and CDR2 FQDESV (reference sequence). The V segment lost 6 bases and the J segment 7 bases; nucleotides outside the gene matches: 12. This CDR3 reads CASSRKWGAGEQYF. The CDR3 bases are TGTGCCAGCAGTCGCAAGTGGGGAGCGGGGGAGCAGTACTTC.

The J gene is TRBJ2-3, the V gene TRBV4-2, with 14 bases fitting TRBD2. CDR1 is LGHNA, CDR2 YNFKEQ, per germline. CDR3 length equals 19 residues. The junction had 9 bases not matched to a gene; V was cut back by 4 bases and J by 0 bases. The CDR3 nucleotides read TGTGCCAGCAGCCCCGGACTAGCGGGGGGAACCTCTAGCACAGATACGCAGTATTTT. Protein sequence: CASSPGLAGGTSSTDTQYF.

V usage is TRBV18 and J usage is TRBJ2-3; D unresolved. V lost 3 bases and J lost 1, with 17 bases in between. Looked up from germline, CDR1 is KGHSH and CDR2 is LQKENI. This CDR3 is built from 17 residues. The CDR3 DNA reads as TGTGCCAGCTCACCCACGTCAGGTTCTCTTGGCACAGATACGCAGTATTTT. This encodes CASSPTSGSLGTDTQYF.

This clonotype occurred many times. The rearrangement links TRBV12-3 or TRBV12-4 to TRBJ2-7, with TRBD1 as a possible D gene (6 bases). This CDR3 contains 13 residues. Trimming stripped 3 bases from V and 5 bases from J, with 11 bases between. This CDR3 reads CASSFRGFDEQYF. The CDR3 coding sequence is TGTGCCAGCAGTTTTAGGGGGTTTGACGAGCAGTACTTC.

This clonotype was picked up a small number of times. This chain uses TRBV11-2 with TRBJ2-1, with 8 bases lining up with TRBD2. J was trimmed by 9 bases and V by 5 bases; bases with no gene match: 3. The CDR3 is made up of 12 amino acids. Germline V lookup: CDR1 SGHAT, CDR2 FQNNGV. Written as DNA, the CDR3 is TGTGCCAGCAGCATGACTAGCGTTGAGCAGTTCTTC. Translating gives CASSMTSVEQFF.

Worth noting for this clonotype: At one end, the junction sequence differs from germline, possibly due to a read error. This chain uses TRBV20-1 with TRBJ2-7; 13 bases are a match to TRBD2. The CDR3 consists of 19 residues. CDR1 is DFQATT and CDR2 is SNEGSKA in the germline V gene (reference sequence). CDR3 nucleotide sequence: TGCTGTGCTAGAGATATCACTAGCGGGAGGGCCGGGCGATTTGACGAGCAGTACTTC. Protein sequence: CCARDITSGRAGRFDEQYF.

This clonotype was seen a handful of times. Written as DNA, the CDR3 is TGCAGTGCTAGATCCAAAGGGGGGACGCGATCCTACGAGCAGTACTTC. It translates to CSARSKGGTRSYEQYF. The rearrangement links TRBV20-1 to TRBJ2-7; perhaps D is TRBD1 or TRBD2 (6 bases each). Looked up from germline, CDR1 is DFQATT and CDR2 is SNEGSKA (reference sequence). This CDR3 comprises 16 residues. The V end lost 2 bases, the J end lost 1 base, and 18 bases lay between the germline ends.

This clonotype was observed a handful of times. The chain couples TRBV6-1 to TRBJ1-5; D may be TRBD1 (6 bases). V was pared by 8 bases and J by 3 bases, with 14 bases between. The CDR3 consists of 14 residues. Germline loops: CDR1 MNHNS, CDR2 SASEGT. DNA of the CDR3: TGTGCCAGCGGGCCCACAGGGATCAATCAGCCCCAGCATTTT. Protein: CASGPTGINQPQHF.

The table lists this clonotype with many counts. The chain joins TRBV27 to TRBJ2-1; D gene uncertain. This CDR3 is 13 amino acids long. V lost 2 bases to trimming and J lost 5 bases, with 7 bases between them. CDR1 and CDR2 from the germline V gene are MNHEY and SMNVEV (reference sequence). This chain's CDR3 is CASSLNGDNEQFF. CDR3 nucleotides: TGTGCCAGCAGTTTAAACGGCGACAATGAGCAGTTCTTC.

The chain couples TRBV9 to TRBJ2-5; D is undetermined. The CDR3 loop spans 14 amino acids. The V gene's germline CDR1 is SGDLS and CDR2 YYNGEE. V lost 0 bases and J lost 3, with 9 bases in between. CDR3: CASSVGPAEETQYF. The CDR3 DNA is TGTGCCAGCAGCGTAGGACCCGCTGAAGAGACCCAGTACTTC.

This clonotype was counted between two and nine times. V and J are TRBV20-1 and TRBJ1-6; tentative D call: TRBD1 (5 bases). The CDR3 consists of 14 residues. Per the germline V gene, CDR1 is DFQATT and CDR2 is SNEGSKA (reference sequence). Between the trimmed V and J ends, which lost 4 bases and 0 bases, there was a span of 7 bases. The chain's CDR3 is CSATRDSYNSPLHF. CDR3 bases: TGCAGTGCTACCAGGGACTCCTATAATTCACCCCTCCACTTT.

V gene TRBV20-1 combines with J gene TRBJ1-1, with TRBD1 as a possible D gene (6 bases). The V end was cut by 0 bases, the J end by 3 bases, with 8 bases between. Germline lookup yields CDR1 DFQATT and CDR2 SNEGSKA (reference sequence). This CDR3 contains 13 residues. The CDR3 DNA reads TGCAGTGCTAGAGAGGACAGCGACACTGAAGCTTTCTTT. Its translation is CSAREDSDTEAFF.

There are a few counts of this clonotype. V usage is TRBV7-9 and J usage is TRBJ2-7; 7 bases fit TRBD2. With V trimmed by 11 bases and J by 2 bases, 6 bases remained unmatched. CDR3 length equals 12 residues. The germline V gene has CDR1 SEHNR and CDR2 FQNEAQ (reference sequence). CDR3 residues: CAGGETPYEQYF. The CDR3 DNA reads TGTGCCGGGGGGGAGACCCCCTACGAGCAGTACTTC. Full variable domain (remainder filled in from reference TRBV7-9 and TRBJ2-7): DTGVSQNPRHKITKRGQNVTFRCDPISEHNRLYWYRQTLGQGPEFLTYFQNEAQLEKSRLLSDRFSAERPKGSFSTLEIQRTEQGDSAMYLCAGGETPYEQYFGPGTRLTVT.

The rearrangement links TRBV6-2 or TRBV6-3 to TRBJ2-7; D is tentatively TRBD1 or TRBD2 (5 bases each). Germline-derived CDR1 and CDR2 are MNHEY and SVGEGT. This CDR3 has 19 residues. The V end was cut by 2 bases, the J end by 1 base, with 24 bases between. The CDR3 DNA reads TGTGCCAGCAGTTACCGGACATGGGACGGTCTGTCGGGGTCCTACGAGCAGTACTTC. Encoded protein: CASSYRTWDGLSGSYEQYF.

In nucleotides, the CDR3 is TGTGCCAGCTCAGGGTTTGGAAGGGGGGACGCTTTCTTT. Amino acid sequence: CASSGFGRGDAFF. This rearrangement joins TRBV18 to TRBJ1-1, with D perhaps matching TRBD1 (6 bases). CDR3 length: 13 residues. Germline lookup yields CDR1 KGHSH and CDR2 LQKENI. V dropped 5 bases and J dropped 11 bases, with 18 bases sitting between them.

This clonotype showed up just a few times. V gene TRBV20-1 combines with J gene TRBJ1-4; D is unresolved. Germline CDR1 is DFQATT and CDR2 is SNEGSKA (reference sequence). This CDR3 is 15 amino acids long. Trimming took 0 bases from V and 4 from J, leaving 12 bases between them. The CDR3 protein is CSARDPRRINEKLFF. CDR3 in DNA: TGCAGTGCTAGAGATCCCAGGCGAATTAATGAAAAACTGTTTTTT.

This clonotype was seen more than once but under ten times. This chain joins TRBV29-1 and TRBJ1-4; D unresolved. Deletions cut 6 bases from V and 0 bases from J, with 11 bases between. Germline values: CDR1 SQVTM, CDR2 ANQGSEA. This CDR3 has 14 residues. The CDR3 DNA follows: TGCAGCGTCACAGATACTGCAACTAATGAAAAACTGTTTTTT. Protein: CSVTDTATNEKLFF.

J is TRBJ1-6 and V is TRBV11-1; TRBD1 might be the D (5 bases). Trimming stripped 5 bases from V and 5 bases from J, with 22 bases between. The CDR3 loop spans 18 amino acids. Germline lookup yields CDR1 SGHAT and CDR2 FQDESV (reference sequence). CDR3: CASSETVLRAGDNSPLHF. CDR3 bases: TGTGCCAGCAGCGAGACAGTGCTTCGAGCTGGGGATAATTCACCCCTCCACTTT.

This clonotype was counted ten times or more. The rearrangement links TRBV28 to TRBJ2-7, with D perhaps matching TRBD2 (5 bases). Trimming took off 8 bases at V and 1 base at J, with 15 bases between the two ends. From germline, CDR1 is MDHEN and CDR2 SYDVKM. The CDR3 is 14 amino acids. The CDR3 loop reads CASVGPGISYEQYF. CDR3 nucleotide sequence: TGTGCCAGCGTTGGTCCGGGGATTTCCTACGAGCAGTACTTC.

This clonotype was seen at least ten times. The chain uses TRBV12-3 or TRBV12-4 and TRBJ1-5; D perhaps matches TRBD1 (5 bases). This CDR3 region has 15 residues. V lost 6 bases and J 7 bases, leaving 19 bases between the germline ends. The CDR3 DNA reads as TGTGCCAGCAGCCTTGGGGCCGGGGGAGGACAGCCCCAGCATTTT. Amino acid sequence: CASSLGAGGGQPQHF.

This clonotype was seen a few times. Germline is not matched at one junction end, which may reflect a read error. The chain carries TRBV4-3 and TRBJ1-2; D is undetermined. CDR1 is LGHNA, CDR2 YSLEER, per germline. This CDR3 spans 14 amino acids. CDR3 coding DNA: TGCGCCAGCAGCCAAGTCGCAGGAAACTCTGGCTACACCTTC. Its translation: CASSQVAGNSGYTF.

This clonotype was detected a few times. This chain links TRBV7-6 with TRBJ1-1; 8 nucleotides match TRBD1. CDR1 and CDR2 (germline): SGHVS, FNYEAQ. The ends lost 4 bases at V and 10 bases at J; junction bases unmatched: 5. This CDR3 contains 12 residues. DNA for the CDR3: TGTGCCAGCAGCTCGGACAGGGTTCGAGCTTTCTTT. The encoded protein is CASSSDRVRAFF.

The CDR3 loop reads CASSLEAREKLFF. The CDR3, as DNA: TGTGCCAGCAGCTTAGAGGCCCGTGAAAAACTGTTTTTT. The chain employs TRBV7-2 and TRBJ1-4; the D is unclear. The V end was cut by 1 base, the J end by 7 bases, with 7 bases between. The germline gives CDR1 SGHTA, CDR2 FQGNSA. The CDR3 runs 13 residues.